Below are 32 T cell receptor beta chains sequenced from a single sample in a study of blood T cell repertoires in COVID-19. Generated by immunoSEQ multiplex PCR, the TCRdb table keeps only in-frame clones and is missing some. The table includes around 180,000 clones, approximately 83% detected once. The sequencing sample was made of peripheral blood. The source is a human donor with active or convalescent COVID-19. The donor label of this sample is uncertain.

J is TRBJ2-7 and V is TRBV27; 12 bases agree with TRBD2. CDR1 MNHEY and CDR2 SMNVEV come from the germline V gene (reference sequence). This CDR3 comprises 15 residues. V was clipped by 4 bases and J by 4 bases; unmatched bases: 5. The chain's CDR3 is CASSSRTSGIYEQYF. The CDR3 DNA follows: TGTGCCAGCAGTTCACGGACTAGCGGGATATACGAGCAGTACTTC.

The chain joins TRBV30 to TRBJ1-4; 8 bases fit TRBD1. V shed 4 bases and J 8 bases; nucleotides not matched to a gene: 3. From germline, CDR1 is GTSNPN and CDR2 SVGIG (reference sequence). The CDR3 covers 12 residues. The CDR3 spells CAWTRQGEKLFF. For the CDR3, the DNA is TGTGCCTGGACCAGACAGGGGGAAAAACTGTTTTTT.

The chain recombines TRBV28 with TRBJ2-4, with 8 positions matching TRBD1. CDR1 MDHEN and CDR2 SYDVKM come from the germline V gene. The CDR3 sequence is 15 residues long. J gave up 4 bases and V 5 bases, and 7 bases lay outside the gene matches. Here the CDR3 reads CASSRRTGKKNIQYF. CDR3 nucleotide sequence: TGTGCCAGCAGTCGCCGGACAGGGAAGAAAAACATTCAGTACTTC.

V and J are TRBV5-6 and TRBJ2-2, with 7 bases fitting TRBD2. This CDR3 is built from 14 residues. The V gene's germline CDR1 is SGHDT and CDR2 YYEEEE. J was trimmed by 5 bases and V by 5 bases; bases with no gene match: 6. The chain's CDR3 is CASRAERGTGELFF. The CDR3 DNA follows: TGTGCCAGCAGGGCTGAGCGGGGAACCGGGGAGCTGTTTTTT.

The V call is TRBV4-1, the J call TRBJ2-1; 9 bases are shared with TRBD2. V was clipped by 4 bases and J by 7 bases; unmatched bases: 14. This CDR3 comprises 17 residues. The germline CDR1 and CDR2 sequences are MGHRA and YSYEKL. CDR3 loop: CASSLGLAPTLANEQFF. The CDR3 DNA follows: TGCGCCAGCAGCCTGGGACTAGCACCTACCCTAGCGAATGAGCAGTTCTTC.

V gene TRBV19 combines with J gene TRBJ1-6; D unresolved. Trimming pared 6 bases from V and 7 bases from J, leaving 13 bases between. The CDR3 is 14 amino acids. The V gene's germline CDR1 is LNHDA and CDR2 SQIVND (reference sequence). CDR3 in amino acids: CASSDIAGNSPLHF. CDR3 DNA sequence: TGTGCCAGTAGCGACATCGCGGGCAATTCACCCCTCCACTTT.

The chain employs TRBV5-4 and TRBJ2-2; 8 nucleotides agree with TRBD2. Germline trimming cut 4 bases from V and 6 bases from J; bases unmatched to any gene: 11. This CDR3 is 16 amino acids long. Germline-derived CDR1 and CDR2 are SGHNT and YYREEE (reference sequence). CDR3 region: CASSPPTSGSSGELFF. The CDR3 nucleotides are TGTGCCAGCAGCCCTCCTACCAGCGGGAGCTCCGGGGAGCTGTTTTTT.

The chain is built from TRBV7-3 and TRBJ2-5; 7 nucleotides align to TRBD2. V was clipped by 5 bases and J by 5 bases; unmatched bases: 5. Germline CDR1 SGHTA, CDR2 FQGTGA. CDR3 length: 13 residues. The CDR3 region is CASSRGTTETQYF. The CDR3 DNA follows: TGTGCCAGCAGCCGCGGGACTACGGAGACCCAGTACTTC.

The rearrangement uses TRBV4-3 and TRBJ2-3, with D tentatively TRBD2 (6 bases). V lost 0 bases and J lost 4, with 14 bases in between. In germline, CDR1 is LGHNA, CDR2 YSLEER. The CDR3 has 16 amino acids. The CDR3 here is CASSQDVQEGSDTQYF. The CDR3 bases are TGCGCCAGCAGCCAAGACGTCCAGGAGGGCTCAGATACGCAGTATTTT.

The J gene is TRBJ1-4, the V gene TRBV19, with TRBD1 matching over 7 bases. The CDR3 is 18 residues long. Germline V gives CDR1 LNHDA, CDR2 SQIVND (reference sequence). J was trimmed by 3 bases and V by 0 bases; bases with no gene match: 10. The CDR3 bases are TGTGCCAGTAGTATAGATTCCCTCGACAGGGTTGCTAATGAAAAACTGTTTTTT. It yields the protein CASSIDSLDRVANEKLFF.

This clone appeared a few times. This chain connects TRBV7-4 to TRBJ2-1; 9 bases map to TRBD2. V lost 9 bases, J lost 5 bases, and 14 bases stayed unmatched. CDR3 length equals 16 residues. Germline values: CDR1 SGHVT, CDR2 SQSDAQ. DNA of the CDR3: TGTGCCAGGGAACCACGGTTGCGGGAGGGAAACAATGAGCAGTTCTTC. Amino acids: CAREPRLREGNNEQFF. The complete variable domain, with remaining parts taken from reference TRBV7-4 and TRBJ2-1, reads GAGVSQSPRYKVAKRGRDVALRCDSISGHVTLYWYRQTLGQGSEVLTYSQSDAQRDKSGRPSGRFSAERPERSVSTLKIQRTEQGDSAVYLCAREPRLREGNNEQFFGPGTRLTVL.

This chain uses TRBV6-2 or TRBV6-3 with TRBJ2-3; the match to TRBD1 covers 8 bases. Germline assignment: CDR1 MNHEY and CDR2 SVGEGT. This CDR3 has 18 residues. V lost 6 bases and J lost 0; bases outside the gene matches: 14. The CDR3 nucleotides read TGTGCCAGCAGCTCTGGCTCCTCCGGGACAGGTAGCACAGATACGCAGTATTTT. This translates into CASSSGSSGTGSTDTQYF.

The table lists this clone with a few counts. The chain is built from TRBV5-1 and TRBJ2-1; the match to TRBD1 covers 11 bases. V lost 0 bases and J lost 8; bases outside the gene matches: 4. This CDR3 comprises 15 residues. CDR1 and CDR2 (germline): SGHRS, YFSETQ. CDR3 protein: CASSLGTGGIDEQFF. In DNA form, the CDR3 reads TGCGCCAGCAGCTTGGGGACAGGGGGCATAGATGAGCAGTTCTTC. The variable domain in full, completed from reference TRBV5-1 and TRBJ2-1, reads KAGVTQTPRYLIKTRGQQVTLSCSPISGHRSVSWYQQTPGQGLQFLFEYFSETQRNKGNFPGRFSGRQFSNSRSEMNVSTLELGDSALYLCASSLGTGGIDEQFFGPGTRLTVL.

This clone was counted between two and nine times. J is TRBJ2-3 and V is TRBV7-2, with no clear D. V gave up 5 bases and J gave up 1 base, with 10 bases separating them. CDR3 length: 14 amino acids. From germline, CDR1 is SGHTA and CDR2 FQGNSA. The chain's CDR3 is CASSPQVGTDTQYF. In DNA form, the CDR3 reads TGTGCCAGCAGCCCCCAGGTGGGCACAGATACGCAGTATTTT. The whole variable domain, remainder taken from reference TRBV7-2 and TRBJ2-3, is GAGVSQSPSNKVTEKGKDVELRCDPISGHTALYWYRQSLGQGLEFLIYFQGNSAPDKSGLPSDRFSAERTGGSVSTLTIQRTQQEDSAVYLCASSPQVGTDTQYFGPGTRLTVL.

The chain has TRBV12-3 or TRBV12-4 and TRBJ1-2, with 8 bases lining up with TRBD1. This CDR3 is 12 amino acids long. With V trimmed by 3 bases and J by 7 bases, 1 base remained unmatched. Here the CDR3 reads CASSLTGVGYTF. CDR3 in DNA: TGTGCCAGCAGTTTGACAGGGGTTGGCTACACCTTC.

This clone was recorded once. The chain is built from TRBV6-6 and TRBJ1-2, with D perhaps TRBD1 (5 bases). This CDR3 spans 15 amino acids. V lost 2 bases, J lost 0 bases, and 10 bases lay in between. The germline CDR1 and CDR2 sequences are MNHNY and SVGAGI (reference sequence). The CDR3 region has the DNA TGTGCCAGCAGTTACGGGACTGCAGCTAACTATGGCTACACCTTC. It specifies CASSYGTAANYGYTF.

The J gene is TRBJ1-2, the V gene TRBV2; 9 bases align to TRBD1. This CDR3 comprises 12 residues. The trim removed 6 bases at V and 5 bases at J, leaving 1 base unmatched. Germline V gene lookup returns CDR1 SNHLY and CDR2 FYNNEI. Here the CDR3 reads CASSGTGYGYTF. In nucleotides, the CDR3 is TGTGCCAGCAGCGGGACAGGGTATGGCTACACCTTC.

V and J are TRBV5-6 and TRBJ2-1; TRBD2 matches 11 bases. This CDR3 has 15 amino acids. V was clipped by 8 bases and J by 5 bases; unmatched bases: 9. In germline, CDR1 is SGHDT, CDR2 YYEEEE. The CDR3: CARKKGLAENNEQFF. CDR3 nucleotides: TGTGCCAGAAAAAAGGGACTAGCGGAGAACAATGAGCAGTTCTTC.

In this sample, this clone turned up once. V gene TRBV4-2 combines with J gene TRBJ2-5; D is undetermined. This CDR3 is 15 amino acids long. Looked up from germline, CDR1 is LGHNA and CDR2 is YNFKEQ. Trimming pared 1 base from V and 5 bases from J, leaving 14 bases between. CDR3 in amino acids: CASSQGSSGVETQYF. As DNA, the CDR3 is TGTGCCAGCAGCCAAGGGTCTAGTGGAGTGGAGACCCAGTACTTC.

This rearrangement joins TRBV28 to TRBJ1-5; D is perhaps TRBD1 (6 bases). The germline V and J ends were trimmed by 5 bases and 4 bases, with 12 bases remaining between them. Germline values: CDR1 MDHEN, CDR2 SYDVKM. The CDR3 extends over 14 amino acids. In DNA form, the CDR3 reads TGTGCCAGCAGTACAGGGCGGGTGAATCAGCCCCAGCATTTT. Translation: CASSTGRVNQPQHF.

This chain uses TRBV2 with TRBJ1-4; D gene unclear. V was clipped by 6 bases and J by 0 bases, with 8 bases between them. In germline, CDR1 is SNHLY, CDR2 FYNNEI. The CDR3 is made up of 14 amino acids. The CDR3 nucleotides are TGTGCCAGCAGAAACAGAGCAACTAATGAAAAACTGTTTTTT. Protein: CASRNRATNEKLFF.

The CDR3 region has the DNA TGTGCCAGTAGTATAGATCCCGACAGGGAAGCTTTCTTT. It translates to CASSIDPDREAFF. This chain connects TRBV19 to TRBJ1-1; weak D call: TRBD1 (6 bases). Germline loops: CDR1 LNHDA, CDR2 SQIVND (reference sequence). The V end was cut by 0 bases, the J end by 8 bases, with 10 bases between. This CDR3 contains 13 residues.

CDR3 region: CASSEEWSREQYF. DNA for the CDR3: TGTGCCAGCAGTGAAGAGTGGTCGAGGGAGCAGTACTTC. The chain is built from TRBV2 and TRBJ2-7; D remains unclear. Germline CDR1 is SNHLY and CDR2 is FYNNEI. The CDR3 runs to 13 residues. Trimming stripped 1 base from V and 7 bases from J, with 11 bases between.

This chain joins TRBV3-1 (or the pseudogene TRBV3-2) and TRBJ1-2, with a possible D match to TRBD1 (6 bases). Germline V gives CDR1 LGHDT, CDR2 YNNKEL (reference sequence). V lost 0 bases, J lost 7 bases, and 15 bases lay in between. This CDR3 contains 15 residues. CDR3 DNA: TGTGCCAGCAGCCAAGATCTGGGGGGGCTGGGTGGCTACACCTTC. It encodes CASSQDLGGLGGYTF.

This sequence joins TRBV7-2 and TRBJ2-7; 9 bases align to TRBD2. J gave up 4 bases and V 5 bases, and 15 bases lay outside the gene matches. Looked up from germline, CDR1 is SGHTA and CDR2 is FQGNSA. The CDR3 runs to 17 residues. CDR3 DNA: TGTGCCAGCAGCCCCACCCTAGAGCGGGGGGCTACATACGAGCAGTACTTC. Translating it yields CASSPTLERGATYEQYF.

V gene TRBV19 combines with J gene TRBJ1-4; D is uncertain. The CDR3 extends over 12 amino acids. With 3 bases removed from V and 7 bases from J, the gap between germline ends came to 6 bases. Germline CDR1 LNHDA, CDR2 SQIVND (reference sequence). The CDR3 DNA sequence: TGTGCCAGTAGTATCTCCGGTGAAAAACTGTTTTTT. This encodes CASSISGEKLFF.

The chain employs TRBV9 and TRBJ2-7, with 14 bases that match TRBD2. This CDR3 contains 16 residues. V lost 2 bases to trimming and J lost 2 bases; unmatched junction nucleotides: 3. Per germline, CDR1 SGDLS and CDR2 YYNGEE. This chain's CDR3 is CASSVGLAGEAYEQYF. CDR3 in DNA: TGTGCCAGCAGCGTGGGACTAGCGGGGGAAGCCTACGAGCAGTACTTC.

This clone showed up just once. The V gene is TRBV6-5, the J gene TRBJ1-2; D unresolved. The CDR3 contains 12 residues. V was trimmed by 9 bases and J by 2 bases, leaving 10 bases between them. The germline gives CDR1 MNHEY, CDR2 SVGAGI. CDR3 nucleotides: TGTGCCAGTTCACAGATGAACTATGGCTACACCTTC. It yields the protein CASSQMNYGYTF.

V gene TRBV18 combines with J gene TRBJ2-2, with a possible D match to TRBD2 (5 bases). V lost 0 bases and J lost 7, with 15 bases in between. The germline V gene has CDR1 KGHSH and CDR2 LQKENI. The CDR3 covers 16 residues. The CDR3 spells CASSPPHLRVGGELFF. The CDR3 coding sequence is TGTGCCAGCTCACCACCTCATTTGAGGGTGGGCGGGGAGCTGTTTTTT.

In nucleotides, the CDR3 is TGTGCCAGCAGCGTAGATGTTGGACTTCTCCCCGGCGATTCACCCCTCCACTTT. Amino acids: CASSVDVGLLPGDSPLHF. The chain employs TRBV9 and TRBJ1-6; D remains ambiguous. Trimming stripped 0 bases from V and 8 bases from J, with 21 bases between. Germline values: CDR1 SGDLS, CDR2 YYNGEE. The CDR3 sequence is 18 residues long. The variable domain in full, with the rest retrieved from reference TRBV9 and TRBJ1-6, is DSGVTQTPKHLITATGQRVTLRCSPRSGDLSVYWYQQSLDQGLQFLIQYYNGEERAKGNILERFSAQQFPDLHSELNLSSLELGDSALYFCASSVDVGLLPGDSPLHFGNGTRLTVT.

V and J are TRBV10-3 and TRBJ1-3, with D perhaps matching TRBD1 (6 bases). CDR1 and CDR2 from the germline V gene are ENHRY and SYGVKD. Trimming cost V 0 bases and J 4 bases, with 10 bases left between them. CDR3 length: 15 amino acids. The DNA of the CDR3 is TGTGCCATCAGTGAGTCAACAGGGTCGGGAAACACCATATATTTT. This gives the protein CAISESTGSGNTIYF.

The V and J genes are TRBV6-1 and TRBJ1-2; perhaps TRBD1 as D (6 bases). Germline V CDR1 and CDR2: MNHNS, SASEGT. The CDR3 is made up of 14 amino acids. V lost 1 base and J 7 bases, leaving 13 bases between the germline ends. In DNA form, the CDR3 reads TGTGCCAGCAGTGAAGTTCGGGGGGCGGGTGGCTACACCTTC. It yields the protein CASSEVRGAGGYTF.